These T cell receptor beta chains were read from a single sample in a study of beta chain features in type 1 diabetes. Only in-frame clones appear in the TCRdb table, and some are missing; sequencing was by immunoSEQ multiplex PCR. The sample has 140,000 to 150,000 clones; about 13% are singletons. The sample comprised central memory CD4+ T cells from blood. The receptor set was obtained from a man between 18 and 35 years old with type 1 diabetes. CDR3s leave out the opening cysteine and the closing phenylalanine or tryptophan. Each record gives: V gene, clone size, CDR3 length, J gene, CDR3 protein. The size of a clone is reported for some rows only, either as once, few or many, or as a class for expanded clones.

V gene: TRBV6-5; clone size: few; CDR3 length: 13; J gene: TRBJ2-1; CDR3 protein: ASRLTGTSEGEQF
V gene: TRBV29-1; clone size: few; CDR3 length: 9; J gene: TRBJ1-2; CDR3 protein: SVEDGYGYT
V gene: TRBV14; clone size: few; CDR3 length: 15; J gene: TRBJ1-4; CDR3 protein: ASSQLRDGATNEKLF
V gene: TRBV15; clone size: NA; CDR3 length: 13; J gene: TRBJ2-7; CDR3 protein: ATSSQNRGQGEQY
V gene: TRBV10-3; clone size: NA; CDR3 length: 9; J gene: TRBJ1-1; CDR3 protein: AIAVGTEAF
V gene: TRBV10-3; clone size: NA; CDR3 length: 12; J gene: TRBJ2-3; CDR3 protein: ASRLAGDTDTQY
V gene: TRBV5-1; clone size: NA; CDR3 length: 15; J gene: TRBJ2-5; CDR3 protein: ASSLAVAGGRQETQY
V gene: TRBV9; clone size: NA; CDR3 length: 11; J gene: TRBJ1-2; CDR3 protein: ASSVDSNYGYT
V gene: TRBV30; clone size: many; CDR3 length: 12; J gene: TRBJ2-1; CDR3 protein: AWSSGGPYNEQF
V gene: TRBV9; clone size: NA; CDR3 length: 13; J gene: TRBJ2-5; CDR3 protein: ASTRSSGGPETQY
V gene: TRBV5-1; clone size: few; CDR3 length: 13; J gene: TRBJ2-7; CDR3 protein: ASSLAGVDSYEQY
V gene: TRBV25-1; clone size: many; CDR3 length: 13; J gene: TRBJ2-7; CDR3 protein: ASSPPTGSGYEQY
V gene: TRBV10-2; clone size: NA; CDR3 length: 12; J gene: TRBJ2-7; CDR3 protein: ASSDLQFSYEQY
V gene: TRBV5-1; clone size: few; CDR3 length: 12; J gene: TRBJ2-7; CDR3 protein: ASSLGQTNYEQY
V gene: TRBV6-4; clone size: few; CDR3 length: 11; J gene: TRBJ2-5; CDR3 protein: ASSLNDGETQY
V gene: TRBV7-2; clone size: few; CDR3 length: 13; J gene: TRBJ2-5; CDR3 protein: ASSLNGGGTETQY
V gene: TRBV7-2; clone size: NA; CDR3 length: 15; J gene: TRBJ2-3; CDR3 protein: ASSLSYGRGSTDTQY
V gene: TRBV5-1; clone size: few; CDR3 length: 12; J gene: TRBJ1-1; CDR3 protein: ASGEEPGVTEAF
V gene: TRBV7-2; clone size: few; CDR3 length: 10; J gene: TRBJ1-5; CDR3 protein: ASSPYNQPQH
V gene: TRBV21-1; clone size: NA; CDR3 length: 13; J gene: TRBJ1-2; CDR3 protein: ASSKKQGTAYGYT
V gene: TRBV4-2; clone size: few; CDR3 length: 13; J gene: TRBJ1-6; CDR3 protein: ASSQDVTVNSPLH
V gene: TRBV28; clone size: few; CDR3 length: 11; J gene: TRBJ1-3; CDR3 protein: ASSLNQVHTIY
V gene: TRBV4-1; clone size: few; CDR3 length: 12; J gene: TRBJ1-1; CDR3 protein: ASSQDFMNTEAF
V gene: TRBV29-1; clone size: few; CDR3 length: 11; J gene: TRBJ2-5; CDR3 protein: SVEHGYQETQY
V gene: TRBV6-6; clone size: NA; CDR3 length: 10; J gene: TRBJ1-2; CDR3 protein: ASRYPTDGYT
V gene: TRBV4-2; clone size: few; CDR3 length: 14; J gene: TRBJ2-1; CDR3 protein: ASSQRYSTGYNEQF
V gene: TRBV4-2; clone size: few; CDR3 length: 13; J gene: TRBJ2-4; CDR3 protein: ASSPLGSRSDIQY
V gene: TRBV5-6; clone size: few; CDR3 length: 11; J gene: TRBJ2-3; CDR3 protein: ASSPATTDTQY
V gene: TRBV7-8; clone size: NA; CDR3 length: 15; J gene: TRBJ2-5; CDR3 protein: ASSLAVASGGRETQY
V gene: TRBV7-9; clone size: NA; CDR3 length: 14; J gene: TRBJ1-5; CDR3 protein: ASSVRGDGGNQPQH
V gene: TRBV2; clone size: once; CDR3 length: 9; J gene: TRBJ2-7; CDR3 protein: ASSENYEQY
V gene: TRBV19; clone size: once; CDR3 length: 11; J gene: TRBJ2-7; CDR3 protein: AASSPGGYEQY
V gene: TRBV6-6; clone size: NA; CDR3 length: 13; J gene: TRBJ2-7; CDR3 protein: ASTFRSGRNDEQY
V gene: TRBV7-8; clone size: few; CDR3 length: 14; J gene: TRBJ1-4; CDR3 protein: ASSLNTGRSNEKLF
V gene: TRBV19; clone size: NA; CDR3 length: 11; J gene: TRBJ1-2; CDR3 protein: ASTPRQLYGYT
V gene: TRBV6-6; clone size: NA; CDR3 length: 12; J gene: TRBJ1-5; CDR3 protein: ASSFDRKNQPQH
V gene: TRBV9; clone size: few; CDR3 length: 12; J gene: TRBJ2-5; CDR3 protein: ASSVGQLKETQY
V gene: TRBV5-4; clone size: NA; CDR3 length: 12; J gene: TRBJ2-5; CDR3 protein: ASSLRTGTETQY
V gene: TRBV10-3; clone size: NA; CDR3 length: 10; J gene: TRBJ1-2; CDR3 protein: AISGGNYGYT
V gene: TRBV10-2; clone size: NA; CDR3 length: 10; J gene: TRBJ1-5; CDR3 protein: ASSEFRRAQH
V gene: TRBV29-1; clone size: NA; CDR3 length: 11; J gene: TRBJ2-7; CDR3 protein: SVTGGISYEQY
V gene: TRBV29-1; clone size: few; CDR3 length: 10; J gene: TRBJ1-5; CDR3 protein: SVSSTNQPQH
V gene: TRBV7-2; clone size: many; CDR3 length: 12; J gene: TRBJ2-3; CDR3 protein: ASSPWTSGGVQY
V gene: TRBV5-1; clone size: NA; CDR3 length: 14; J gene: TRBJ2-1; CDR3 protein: ASSLLTSGGLGEQF
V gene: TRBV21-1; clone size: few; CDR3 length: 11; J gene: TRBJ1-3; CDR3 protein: ASSLRQRNTIY
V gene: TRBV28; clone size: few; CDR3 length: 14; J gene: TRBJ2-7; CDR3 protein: ASSLFSPGSSYEQY
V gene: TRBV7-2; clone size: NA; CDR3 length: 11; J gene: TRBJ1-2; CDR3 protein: ASSLFTDPGYT
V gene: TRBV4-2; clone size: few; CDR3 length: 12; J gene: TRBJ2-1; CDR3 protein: ASSVGGAENEQF
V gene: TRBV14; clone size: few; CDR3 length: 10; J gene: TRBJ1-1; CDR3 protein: ASSQDRLGAF
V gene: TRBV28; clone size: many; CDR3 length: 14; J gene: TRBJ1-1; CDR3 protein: ASSLEDRVGATEAF
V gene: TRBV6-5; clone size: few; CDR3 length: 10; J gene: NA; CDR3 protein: ASSYGGNEQY
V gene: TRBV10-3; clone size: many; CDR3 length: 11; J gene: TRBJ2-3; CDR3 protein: AISETEADTQY
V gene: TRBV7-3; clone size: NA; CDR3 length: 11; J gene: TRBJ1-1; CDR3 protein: ASRPGFEGEAF